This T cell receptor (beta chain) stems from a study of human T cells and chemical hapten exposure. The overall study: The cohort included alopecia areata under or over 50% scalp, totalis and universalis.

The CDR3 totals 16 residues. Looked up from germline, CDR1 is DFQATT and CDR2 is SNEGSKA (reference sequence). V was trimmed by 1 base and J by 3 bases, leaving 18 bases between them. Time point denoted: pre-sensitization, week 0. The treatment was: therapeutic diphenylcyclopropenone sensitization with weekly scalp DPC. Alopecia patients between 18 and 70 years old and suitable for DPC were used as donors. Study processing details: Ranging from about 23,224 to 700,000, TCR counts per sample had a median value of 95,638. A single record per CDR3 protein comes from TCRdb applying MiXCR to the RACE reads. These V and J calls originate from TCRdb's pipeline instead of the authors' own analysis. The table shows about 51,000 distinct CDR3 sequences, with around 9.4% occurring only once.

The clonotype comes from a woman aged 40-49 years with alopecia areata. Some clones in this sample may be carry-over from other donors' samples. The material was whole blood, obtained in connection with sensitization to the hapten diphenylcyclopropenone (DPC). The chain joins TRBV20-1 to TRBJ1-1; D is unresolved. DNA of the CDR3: TGCAGTGCTAGAGCTATACCCATGGCCTCGGACACTGAAGCTTTCTTT. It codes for CSARAIPMASDTEAFF.